The 31 T cell receptor beta chains presented below share a single source sample, sequenced in a study of identical twins. Each CDR3 protein gets one entry after TCRdb re-called the 5' RACE reads with MiXCR. The sample carries fewer than 250,000 distinct CDR3 sequences, approximately 15% recorded once. The same sample was also used in a study of T cells expressing NK-cell markers.

Source material: CD8+ T cells sorted from blood. These receptors came from a woman under 30 in good health.

The rearrangement links TRBV4-3 to TRBJ1-4, with D hard to call. Germline loops: CDR1 LGHNA, CDR2 YSLEER. The CDR3 runs to 14 residues. V dropped 1 base and J dropped 8 bases, with 11 bases sitting between them. Here the CDR3 reads CASSQGGSREKLFF. CDR3 nucleotides: TGCGCCAGCAGCCAAGGCGGATCTCGCGAAAAACTGTTTTTT.

This clonotype was seen only a few times. The CDR3 nucleotides are TGTGCCAGCAGCTCTGGGACATTGAACACCGGGGAGCTGTTTTTT. Protein: CASSSGTLNTGELFF. The chain employs TRBV28 and TRBJ2-2; D might be TRBD1 (6 bases). Germline CDR1 is MDHEN and CDR2 is SYDVKM. The CDR3 length is 15 residues. The germline V and J ends were trimmed by 6 bases and 1 base, with 12 bases remaining between them. Combining the CDR3 with reference TRBV28 and TRBJ2-2 gives the whole variable domain DVKVTQSSRYLVKRTGEKVFLECVQDMDHENMFWYRQDPGLGLRLIYFSYDVKMKEKGDIPEGYSVSREKKERFSLILESASTNQTSMYLCASSSGTLNTGELFFGEGSRLTVL.

This clonotype was found a few times. The V call is TRBV27, the J call TRBJ2-7; the D gene could be TRBD1 or TRBD2 (6 bases each). CDR3 length: 14 residues. V lost 2 bases, J lost 1 base, and 9 bases lay in between. CDR1 and CDR2 from the germline V gene are MNHEY and SMNVEV (reference sequence). The CDR3 region is CASSLIGGSYEQYF. The CDR3, as DNA: TGTGCCAGCAGTTTAATAGGGGGGTCCTACGAGCAGTACTTC.

The chain has TRBV4-2 and TRBJ2-1; D not resolved. The CDR3 is 17 amino acids. Germline loops: CDR1 LGHNA, CDR2 YNFKEQ. The germline V and J ends were trimmed by 1 base and 0 bases, with 13 bases remaining between them. CDR3 sequence reads: CASSQVSYKSSYNEQFF. The CDR3 region has the DNA TGTGCCAGCAGCCAAGTATCTTACAAGAGCTCCTACAATGAGCAGTTCTTC.

There are a few counts of this clonotype. The chain is built from TRBV3-1 and TRBJ1-1; D uncertain. Trimming took off 0 bases at V and 3 bases at J, with 14 bases between the two ends. The CDR3 totals 16 residues. Germline assignment: CDR1 LGHDT and CDR2 YNNKEL (reference sequence). The CDR3 region is CASSQDPRAGYTEAFF. The CDR3 DNA follows: TGTGCCAGCAGCCAAGATCCTCGAGCTGGATACACTGAAGCTTTCTTT.

The table lists this clonotype with a count of one. This chain links TRBV12-3 or TRBV12-4 with TRBJ2-2; unclear D gene. V was clipped by 7 bases and J by 9 bases, with 12 bases between them. The CDR3 spans 12 residues. As DNA, the CDR3 is TGTGCCAGCACAATGAACCGCTGGGAGCTGTTTTTT. Translating gives CASTMNRWELFF.

This clonotype has just a few counts. V gene TRBV19 combines with J gene TRBJ2-3; D uncertain. Germline V gene sequence: CDR1 LNHDA, CDR2 SQIVND (reference sequence). With 1 base removed from V and 4 bases from J, the gap between germline ends came to 9 bases. This CDR3 region has 14 residues. CDR3 residues: CASSIVSGSDTQYF. The CDR3 DNA reads TGTGCCAGTAGTATAGTATCGGGCTCAGATACGCAGTATTTT.

V gene TRBV9 combines with J gene TRBJ1-5; 7 bases are shared with TRBD1. This CDR3 region has 15 residues. J gave up 1 base and V 4 bases, and 5 bases lay outside the gene matches. CDR1 and CDR2 from the germline V gene are SGDLS and YYNGEE. The CDR3 reads CASSKTGLSNQPQHF. Here the CDR3 DNA reads TGTGCCAGCAGCAAGACAGGGCTAAGCAATCAGCCCCAGCATTTT.

This clonotype was found a few times. The rearrangement links TRBV20-1 to TRBJ2-7; TRBD1 or TRBD2 may be the D gene (5 bases each). With 0 bases removed from V and 8 bases from J, the gap between germline ends came to 8 bases. Germline CDR1 and CDR2: DFQATT and SNEGSKA (reference sequence). The length of the CDR3 is 11 residues. The CDR3 nucleotides are TGCAGTGCTAGAGATCGGGGCAAGCAGTACTTC. It specifies CSARDRGKQYF.

This clonotype was counted only a few times. The chain recombines TRBV19 with TRBJ2-5; weak D call: TRBD1 (5 bases). This CDR3 has 15 residues. Germline CDR1 LNHDA, CDR2 SQIVND (reference sequence). The V gene lost 3 bases and the J gene lost 3 bases, with 14 bases spanning the gap. Here the CDR3 reads CASSIGALSKETQYF. The CDR3 nucleotides are TGTGCCAGTAGTATTGGGGCACTTTCCAAAGAGACCCAGTACTTC. The whole variable domain, remainder taken from reference TRBV19 and TRBJ2-5, is DGGITQSPKYLFRKEGQNVTLSCEQNLNHDAMYWYRQDPGQGLRLIYYSQIVNDFQKGDIAEGYSVSREKKESFPLTVTSAQKNPTAFYLCASSIGALSKETQYFGPGTRLLVL.

This sequence joins TRBV6-2 or TRBV6-3 and TRBJ2-7, with unresolved D. Looked up from germline, CDR1 is MNHEY and CDR2 is SVGEGT. The germline V and J ends were trimmed by 2 bases and 6 bases, with 17 bases remaining between them. The CDR3 sequence is 15 residues long. CDR3 loop: CASSYPSTGSSEQYF. DNA of the CDR3: TGTGCCAGCAGTTACCCTTCGACCGGATCGTCCGAGCAGTACTTC.

This clonotype turned up a few times. CDR3 residues: CATTIRGRETQYF. The CDR3 nucleotides are TGTGCCACCACAATCAGGGGGCGAGAGACCCAGTACTTC. The gene calls are TRBV15 and TRBJ2-5, with 8 bases identical to TRBD1. The germline V gene encodes CDR1 LNHNV and CDR2 YYDKDF (reference sequence). The CDR3 runs to 13 residues. Trimming removed 7 bases from V and 4 bases from J; junction bases left unmatched: 5.

The V gene is TRBV15, the J gene TRBJ2-5; 10 nucleotides line up with TRBD1. CDR3 length: 18 residues. Germline V gene data show CDR1 as LNHNV and CDR2 as YYDKDF (reference sequence). V lost 4 bases and J lost 5; bases outside the gene matches: 16. CDR3 DNA: TGTGCCACCAGCACAGATAGTAACCTTCCGGGACAGGGGGAGACCCAGTACTTC. The encoded protein is CATSTDSNLPGQGETQYF.

In nucleotides, the CDR3 is TGCAGCGTATCCGGATGGGGCCCCCCAGATACGCAGTATTTT. This gives the protein CSVSGWGPPDTQYF. The chain combines TRBV29-1 with TRBJ2-3; D may be TRBD1 (5 bases). Trimming took 6 bases from V and 4 from J, leaving 17 bases between them. Looked up from germline, CDR1 is SQVTM and CDR2 is ANQGSEA. This CDR3 comprises 14 residues.

The chain carries TRBV13 and TRBJ2-7; TRBD1 is a possible D gene (5 bases). The CDR3 spans 14 residues. V lost 2 bases to trimming and J lost 0 bases, with 8 bases between them. CDR1 and CDR2 from the germline V gene are PRHDT and FYEKMQ (reference sequence). This CDR3 is CASSLQGSSYEQYF. In DNA form, the CDR3 reads TGTGCCAGCAGCTTACAGGGTTCCTCCTACGAGCAGTACTTC.

V and J are TRBV4-3 and TRBJ2-6, with D uncertain. Trimming left V 0 bases short and J 0 bases short, with 9 bases between. Germline assignment: CDR1 LGHNA and CDR2 YSLEER. The CDR3 is 17 residues long. The CDR3 is CASSQEARFSGANVLTF. Here the CDR3 DNA reads TGCGCCAGCAGCCAAGAGGCCAGATTCTCTGGGGCCAACGTCCTGACTTTC.

This clonotype was counted between two and nine times. V usage is TRBV7-7 and J usage is TRBJ1-2, with D possibly matching TRBD1 (5 bases). CDR3 length: 15 residues. Germline assignment: CDR1 SSHAT and CDR2 FNYEAQ (reference sequence). The germline V and J ends were trimmed by 6 bases and 2 bases, with 16 bases remaining between them. CDR3 bases: TGTGCCAGCAGTCCACTGAGGGGAGAAAACTATGGCTACACCTTC. Its translation is CASSPLRGENYGYTF.

This clonotype was found a few times. The J gene is TRBJ1-1, the V gene TRBV15; the match to TRBD1 covers 10 bases. Germline lookup yields CDR1 LNHNV and CDR2 YYDKDF (reference sequence). This CDR3 contains 17 residues. Trimming cost V 3 bases and J 4 bases; bases outside gene matches: 11. This CDR3 reads CATSRREGQGTSTEAFF. Written as DNA, the CDR3 is TGTGCCACCAGCAGGCGGGAGGGACAGGGGACGAGCACTGAAGCTTTCTTT.

The genes are TRBV29-1 and TRBJ2-7; 7 bases line up with TRBD1. This CDR3 has 14 residues. From germline, CDR1 is SQVTM and CDR2 ANQGSEA. V was pared by 1 base and J by 5 bases, with 8 bases of the junction left unmatched. The CDR3 spells CSVEGDQGVHEQYF. The CDR3 DNA follows: TGCAGCGTTGAAGGAGACCAGGGGGTCCACGAGCAGTACTTC.

In its sample, this clonotype was seen a few times. The rearrangement uses TRBV11-2 and TRBJ2-7; TRBD2 is a possible D gene (5 bases). V lost 3 bases and J 5 bases, leaving 17 bases between the germline ends. CDR1 and CDR2 (germline): SGHAT, FQNNGV. There are 15 residues in the CDR3. Here the CDR3 DNA reads TGTGCCAGCAGCTTTCGAGGGCAGAGTAACAACGAGCAGTACTTC. Encoded protein: CASSFRGQSNNEQYF.

This chain connects TRBV5-1 to TRBJ2-7; 10 positions match TRBD2. The J segment lost 6 bases and the V segment lost 4 bases, leaving 10 bases of the junction unmatched. Germline V gives CDR1 SGHRS, CDR2 YFSETQ. The CDR3 consists of 15 residues. CDR3: CASSPRLAGQFEQYF. The CDR3 DNA reads as TGCGCCAGCAGCCCACGACTAGCGGGTCAATTCGAGCAGTACTTC.

V usage is TRBV5-1 and J usage is TRBJ2-1; D is unresolved. The germline V gene encodes CDR1 SGHRS and CDR2 YFSETQ. The ends were cut back, 0 bases at V and 5 bases at J, with 9 bases in the middle. CDR3 length equals 14 residues. CDR3 amino acids: CASSLVRADNEQFF. The CDR3 coding sequence is TGCGCCAGCAGCTTGGTTAGGGCGGACAATGAGCAGTTCTTC.

This clonotype was found a few times. The gene calls are TRBV7-7 and TRBJ2-5, with D perhaps matching TRBD1 or TRBD2 (5 bases each). V was shortened by 0 bases and J by 1 base, with 12 bases between the two germline ends. This CDR3 contains 16 residues. Germline V CDR1 and CDR2: SSHAT, FNYEAQ (reference sequence). The chain's CDR3 is CASSLALYGTQETQYF. The CDR3 region has the DNA TGTGCCAGCAGCTTAGCTTTATACGGGACCCAAGAGACCCAGTACTTC.

This clonotype was seen more than once but under ten times. The J gene is TRBJ2-5, the V gene TRBV10-2, with D possibly matching TRBD2 (6 bases). Looked up from germline, CDR1 is WSHSY and CDR2 is SAAADI. This CDR3 contains 12 residues. V was clipped by 7 bases and J by 5 bases, with 11 bases between them. CDR3 in amino acids: CASNSGEETQYF. DNA for the CDR3: TGCGCCAGCAATTCGGGGGAGGAGACCCAGTACTTC.

This clonotype was counted ten times or more. The chain is built from TRBV11-2 and TRBJ2-7; D is unresolved. Trimming took off 5 bases at V and 3 bases at J, with 5 bases between the two ends. The germline gives CDR1 SGHAT, CDR2 FQNNGV. This CDR3 is built from 11 residues. The CDR3 bases are TGTGCCAGCAGCGCCTTCTACGAGCAGTACTTC. This codes for CASSAFYEQYF.

The chain links TRBV11-2 to TRBJ2-7; D is unresolved. The CDR3 spans 15 residues. The V end lost 3 bases, the J end lost 3 bases, and 15 bases lay between the germline ends. Germline-derived CDR1 and CDR2 are SGHAT and FQNNGV. CDR3 in amino acids: CASSLIYGPNYEQYF. The CDR3 coding sequence is TGTGCCAGCAGCTTGATATACGGGCCAAACTACGAGCAGTACTTC.

This clonotype was seen more than once but under ten times. This sequence joins TRBV7-9 and TRBJ2-1, with D possibly being TRBD1 or TRBD2 (5 bases each). The CDR3 length is 15 residues. Trimming shortened V by 4 bases and J by 9 bases, and 19 bases separated the two germline ends. Germline V gene lookup returns CDR1 SEHNR and CDR2 FQNEAQ (reference sequence). The CDR3 DNA reads as TGTGCCAGCAGCTCAGAGGGACCGCTTATTGGTGAGCAGTTCTTC. This translates into CASSSEGPLIGEQFF.

The chain couples TRBV20-1 to TRBJ2-7, with D uncertain. CDR1 is DFQATT, CDR2 SNEGSKA, per germline (reference sequence). Trimming took off 0 bases at V and 0 bases at J, with 15 bases between the two ends. The CDR3 consists of 16 residues. CDR3 coding DNA: TGCAGTGCTAGAGATCCTCGGCACTTTGCCTCCTACGAGCAGTACTTC. It is translated as CSARDPRHFASYEQYF.

The sample holds a few counts of this clonotype. The chain has TRBV7-9 and TRBJ2-3; D is tentatively TRBD1 or TRBD2 (5 bases each). The CDR3 is made up of 14 amino acids. The germline V gene has CDR1 SEHNR and CDR2 FQNEAQ (reference sequence). Trimming stripped 5 bases from V and 4 bases from J, with 13 bases between. The CDR3, as DNA: TGTGCCAGCAGCCATAAAAGGGGACCAGATACGCAGTATTTT. Translating gives CASSHKRGPDTQYF.

The J gene is TRBJ1-1, the V gene TRBV7-8, with D unclear. Trimming pared 6 bases from V and 5 bases from J, leaving 25 bases between. This CDR3 is 17 amino acids long. CDR1 SGHVS and CDR2 FQNEAQ come from the germline V gene. DNA of the CDR3: TGTGCCAGCAGTCGACTAGGAGTCTCTTATGTGGGGACTGAAGCTTTCTTT. Its protein product is CASSRLGVSYVGTEAFF.

The chain combines TRBV27 with TRBJ2-3; 10 nucleotides agree with TRBD2. This CDR3 is built from 16 residues. V was clipped by 0 bases and J by 7 bases; unmatched bases: 7. Germline CDR1 and CDR2: MNHEY and SMNVEV (reference sequence). The CDR3 coding sequence is TGTGCCAGCAGTTTATCGACGGCTAGCGGGGGATATACGCAGTATTTT. Translating it yields CASSLSTASGGYTQYF.